This TCR beta chain was identified during a study of T cell changes during pregnancy in multiple sclerosis (dated by TCRdb to the late 2010s). Concerning the study at large: The study examined how the T cell repertoire changed over the course of pregnancy in women with multiple sclerosis.

A word on this clone: There is no known antigen for this receptor. One base away there is no much larger clone; base qualities are not given.

Receptor amplification or capture employed the immunoSEQ multiplex PCR assay. Here the immuneACCESS table is served through TCRdb, limited to in-frame sequences with V and J called. Missing clones are a known gap in these copies; in checked studies unresolved V genes cover under half, and the rest lacks a known reason. The sample table records over 55,000 clones; 85% to 95% of these occur just once. 3% to 3.5% of the sample lies in the top ten. The source was CD8+ T cells from peripheral blood mononuclear cells, collected in the third trimester of pregnancy. This receptor was obtained from a female donor with multiple sclerosis, enrolled in a pregnancy study.

For the CDR3, the sequence is CASSLVSLASDEQFF. The DNA sequence is given as TGCGCCAGCAGCTTGGTCTCCCTTGCTAGCGATGAGCAGTTCTTC. Rearrangement joined TRBV5-1 to TRBJ2-1; TRBD2 is a possible D gene, resting on 6 matching bases. From the germline V gene, CDR1 is SGHRS and CDR2 is YFSETQ. Trimming at the junction amounts to 0 bases on V and 8 bases on J, and the germline ends lie 15 bases apart. Taken from cysteine to phenylalanine, the CDR3 has 15 residues. Only the CDR3 part of the read is kept: 45 bases, read in frame from the first base. Reference TRBV5-1 and TRBJ2-1 genes cover what lies past the CDR3, so the full variable domain is KAGVTQTPRYLIKTRGQQVTLSCSPISGHRSVSWYQQTPGQGLQFLFEYFSETQRNKGNFPGRFSGRQFSNSRSEMNVSTLELGDSALYLCASSLVSLASDEQFFGPGTRLTVL.